The 19 T cell receptor beta chains below come from one sample, sequenced in a study of neurological immune-mediated disorders. TCRdb independently ran MiXCR on the 5' RACE reads; one entry per CDR3 protein. This table holds tens of thousands of distinct CDR3 sequences, 2.5% found once. Source material: PBMCs. The receptors were gathered from a middle-aged man with multiple sclerosis.

This clonotype was seen at least ten times. The chain recombines TRBV5-1 with TRBJ2-3; D is undetermined. The V gene's germline CDR1 is SGHRS and CDR2 YFSETQ. The V and J ends lost 4 bases and 14 bases respectively, with 20 bases between them. This CDR3 is 13 amino acids long. The chain's CDR3 is CASSPDATNSPYF. The CDR3 nucleotides read TGCGCCAGCAGCCCGGACGCAACAAACTCCCCGTATTTT.

This clonotype has at least ten counts. In nucleotides, the CDR3 is TGTGCCAGCAGCCCCCGGGACGGGAAATCGATGAACACTGAAGCTTTCTTT. Protein sequence: CASSPRDGKSMNTEAFF. The chain combines TRBV7-8 with TRBJ1-1, with D possibly matching TRBD1 (5 bases). V shed 5 bases and J shed 0 bases, with 19 bases lying between them. Germline assignment: CDR1 SGHVS and CDR2 FQNEAQ. The CDR3 sequence is 17 residues long.

This clonotype was observed at least ten times. CDR3 nucleotide sequence: TGCAGCGCCACCCGGGTGGGTGAAGAAGCTTTCTTT. This codes for CSATRVGEEAFF. The chain combines TRBV29-1 with TRBJ1-1; D is ambiguous. V shed 7 bases and J shed 8 bases, with 17 bases lying between them. Germline V CDR1 and CDR2: SQVTM, ANQGSEA. CDR3 size: 12 residues.

This clonotype came up many times. The chain carries TRBV20-1 and TRBJ2-7; 9 bases map to TRBD2. Germline assignment: CDR1 DFQATT and CDR2 SNEGSKA (reference sequence). The ends lost 6 bases at V and 0 bases at J; junction bases unmatched: 6. This CDR3 is 14 amino acids long. The CDR3 reads CSAISGGSSYEQYF. CDR3 sequence (DNA): TGCAGTGCCATTAGCGGGGGCAGCTCCTACGAGCAGTACTTC.

In this sample, this clonotype turned up many times. The chain combines TRBV12-3 or TRBV12-4 with TRBJ1-6; 7 bases map to TRBD1. V lost 6 bases, J lost 7 bases, and 6 bases stayed unmatched. The CDR3 sequence is 14 residues long. The CDR3 sequence: CASRTGTENSPLHF. The CDR3 DNA sequence: TGTGCCAGCAGAACTGGGACAGAGAATTCACCCCTCCACTTT.

Ten or more counts support this clonotype. CDR3 region: CASSPGSSYEQYF. CDR3 DNA sequence: TGCGCCAGCAGCCCCGGAAGCTCCTACGAGCAGTACTTC. V usage is TRBV5-1 and J usage is TRBJ2-7; D ambiguous. Germline V CDR1 and CDR2: SGHRS, YFSETQ. This CDR3 has 13 residues. The V end lost 4 bases, the J end lost 0 bases, and 8 bases lay between the germline ends.

This clonotype was counted at least ten times. This chain uses TRBV5-1 with TRBJ2-1, with TRBD2 identical over 8 bases. Trimming took 6 bases from V and 2 from J; bases not matched to a gene: 7. The CDR3 spans 15 residues. Germline V gene sequence: CDR1 SGHRS, CDR2 YFSETQ. CDR3 sequence: CASMDTRGAYNEQFF. CDR3 bases: TGCGCCAGCATGGATACGCGGGGGGCCTACAATGAGCAGTTCTTC.

This clonotype occurred many times. This chain uses TRBV27 with TRBJ1-6; D might be TRBD1 (5 bases). The V gene's germline CDR1 is MNHEY and CDR2 SMNVEV (reference sequence). The V end was cut by 5 bases, the J end by 3 bases, with 8 bases between. The length of the CDR3 is 14 residues. CDR3 nucleotide sequence: TGTGCCAGCAGTGGGACCGACTATAATTCACCCCTCCACTTT. It encodes CASSGTDYNSPLHF.

This clonotype appeared many times. The chain carries TRBV7-6 and TRBJ1-4; D gene unclear. Germline CDR1 SGHVS, CDR2 FNYEAQ. CDR3 length: 14 residues. Trimming removed 1 base at V and 5 bases at J, with 8 bases between. This CDR3 reads CASSLVGRNEKLFF. The CDR3 DNA reads TGTGCCAGCAGCTTAGTGGGTCGGAATGAAAAACTGTTTTTT.

This clonotype was counted a few times. This may come from a read error, since a much larger clone is one base off. CDR3 protein: CANSRSPGQISQYF. The CDR3 nucleotides are TGTGCCAACAGTCGATCACCGGGACAAATATCGCAGTACTTC. The genes are TRBV28 and TRBJ2-7; the D gene is possibly TRBD1 (6 bases). Looked up from germline, CDR1 is MDHEN and CDR2 is SYDVKM. The CDR3 runs to 14 residues.

There are many counts of this clonotype. The chain couples TRBV5-5 to TRBJ1-1; D gene uncertain. CDR1 and CDR2 from the germline V gene are SGHKS and YYEKEE (reference sequence). The CDR3 sequence is 16 residues long. The V and J ends lost 4 bases and 1 base respectively, with 17 bases between them. The CDR3 DNA reads TGTGCCAGCAGCCTGGGCCCAATTTTGGCGAACACTGAAGCTTTCTTT. Translated: CASSLGPILANTEAFF.

Ten or more counts support this clonotype. The chain couples TRBV5-1 to TRBJ2-5; 7 positions agree with TRBD1. The CDR3 extends over 13 amino acids. V dropped 2 bases and J dropped 3; count of bases not matched to a gene: 1. CDR1 is SGHRS, CDR2 YFSETQ, per germline. The CDR3 nucleotides are TGCGCCAGCAGCTTAACAGGGGAAGAGACCCAGTACTTC. It yields the protein CASSLTGEETQYF.

This clonotype was seen a few times. Its ends do not fully match the called genes, so a read error is possible. The V call is TRBV12-3 or TRBV12-4, the J call TRBJ1-5; D gene ambiguous. CDR3 length: 12 amino acids. The CDR3 DNA reads as TGTGCCAGCAGTTCGTCGGGTAGGCCCCAGAATTTT. This codes for CASSSSGRPQNF.

This clonotype has at least ten counts. The chain is built from TRBV5-6 and TRBJ2-7, with D perhaps matching TRBD1 (6 bases). Trimming removed 0 bases from V and 5 bases from J, with 15 bases in between. Germline CDR1 and CDR2: SGHDT and YYEEEE. This CDR3 is 15 amino acids long. CDR3 coding DNA: TGTGCCAGCAGCTTGGTAGGGGGTGCTATGGACGAGCAGTACTTC. This encodes CASSLVGGAMDEQYF. Variable domain in full (rest from reference TRBV5-6 and TRBJ2-7): DAGVTQSPTHLIKTRGQQVTLRCSPKSGHDTVSWYQQALGQGPQFIFQYYEEEERQRGNFPDRFSGHQFPNYSSELNVNALLLGDSALYLCASSLVGGAMDEQYFGPGTRLTVT.

This clonotype was found many times. J is TRBJ1-3 and V is TRBV9, with D tentatively TRBD1 (6 bases). The CDR3 is 14 residues long. Germline lookup yields CDR1 SGDLS and CDR2 YYNGEE. V shed 4 bases and J shed 2 bases, with 10 bases lying between them. The CDR3 loop reads CASSSGGAGNTIYF. The CDR3 bases are TGTGCCAGCAGCTCCGGGGGCGCTGGAAACACCATATATTTT.

This clonotype was counted at least ten times. The gene calls are TRBV3-1 and TRBJ2-1; D is possibly TRBD1 (6 bases). Deletions cut 4 bases from V and 10 bases from J, with 11 bases between. CDR1 LGHDT and CDR2 YNNKEL come from the germline V gene (reference sequence). The CDR3 sequence is 12 residues long. CDR3 amino acids: CASSRGRIEQFF. CDR3 in DNA: TGTGCCAGCAGCCGGGGGCGGATAGAGCAGTTCTTC.

At least ten counts were recorded for this clonotype. The chain uses TRBV7-8 and TRBJ1-4; D perhaps matches TRBD1 (6 bases). Germline V gene sequence: CDR1 SGHVS, CDR2 FQNEAQ. The CDR3 length is 16 residues. Trimming shortened V by 3 bases and J by 0 bases, and 11 bases separated the two germline ends. As DNA, the CDR3 is TGTGCCAGCAGCTTCCGGACAGTAGCAACTAATGAAAAACTGTTTTTT. This translates into CASSFRTVATNEKLFF. Supplemented by reference TRBV7-8 and TRBJ1-4, the full variable domain reads GAGVSQSPRYKVAKRGQDVALRCDPISGHVSLFWYQQALGQGPEFLTYFQNEAQLDKSGLPSDRFFAERPEGSVSTLKIQRTQQEDSAVYLCASSFRTVATNEKLFFGSGTQLSVL.

This clonotype was seen at least ten times. This chain uses TRBV7-2 with TRBJ2-7; D gene unclear. Germline-derived CDR1 and CDR2 are SGHTA and FQGNSA. The CDR3 is 13 amino acids. V lost 5 bases to trimming and J lost 3 bases, with 11 bases between them. The CDR3 spells CASSRAVGYEQYF. CDR3 DNA sequence: TGTGCCAGCAGCAGAGCAGTAGGCTACGAGCAGTACTTC. The complete variable domain, with remaining parts taken from reference TRBV7-2 and TRBJ2-7, reads GAGVSQSPSNKVTEKGKDVELRCDPISGHTALYWYRQSLGQGLEFLIYFQGNSAPDKSGLPSDRFSAERTGGSVSTLTIQRTQQEDSAVYLCASSRAVGYEQYFGPGTRLTVT.

This clonotype was counted at least ten times. The chain links TRBV5-1 to TRBJ1-1; 11 nucleotides line up with TRBD1. From germline, CDR1 is SGHRS and CDR2 YFSETQ. The V gene end was trimmed by 4 bases and the J gene end by 4 bases; junction bases not matched to a gene: 3. The CDR3 is 14 amino acids. The CDR3 sequence: CASSAGTGGTEAFF. The CDR3 nucleotides are TGCGCCAGCAGCGCAGGGACAGGGGGCACTGAAGCTTTCTTT.